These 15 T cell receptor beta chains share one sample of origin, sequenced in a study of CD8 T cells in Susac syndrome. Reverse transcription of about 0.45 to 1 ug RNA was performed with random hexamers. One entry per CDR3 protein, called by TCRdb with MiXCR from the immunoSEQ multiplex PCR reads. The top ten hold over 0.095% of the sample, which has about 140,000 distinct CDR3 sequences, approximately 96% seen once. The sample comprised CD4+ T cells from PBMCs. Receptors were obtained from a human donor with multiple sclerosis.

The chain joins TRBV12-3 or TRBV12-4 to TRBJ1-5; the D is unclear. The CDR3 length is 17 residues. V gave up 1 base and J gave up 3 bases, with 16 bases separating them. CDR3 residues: CASSLDTAELFNQPQHF. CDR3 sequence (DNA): TGTGCCAGCAGTTTAGACACAGCAGAGCTTTTCAATCAGCCCCAGCATTTT.

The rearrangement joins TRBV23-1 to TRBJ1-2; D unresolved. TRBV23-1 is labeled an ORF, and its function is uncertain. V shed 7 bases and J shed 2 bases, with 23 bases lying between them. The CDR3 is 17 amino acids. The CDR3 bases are TGCGCCAGCACCACCGGGGAGCAGCCATTATCGAACTATGGCTACACCTTC. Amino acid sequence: CASTTGEQPLSNYGYTF.

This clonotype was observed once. The CDR3 DNA reads TGTGCCAGTAGTGGCAGGGACAGATATTCACCCCTCCACTTT. This encodes CASSGRDRYSPLHF. J is TRBJ1-6 and V is TRBV19; 7 positions match TRBD1. The CDR3 is made up of 14 amino acids. Germline trimming cut 5 bases from V and 8 bases from J; bases unmatched to any gene: 6. The germline V gene encodes CDR1 LNHDA and CDR2 SQIVND (reference sequence).

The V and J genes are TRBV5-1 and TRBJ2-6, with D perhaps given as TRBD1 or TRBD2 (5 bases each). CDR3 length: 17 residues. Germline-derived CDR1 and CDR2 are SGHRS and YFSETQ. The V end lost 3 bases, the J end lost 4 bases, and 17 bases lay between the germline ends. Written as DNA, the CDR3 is TGCGCCAGCAGCTCAACCGGGGCCGGAGCAGGGGCCAACGTCCTGACTTTC. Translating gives CASSSTGAGAGANVLTF.

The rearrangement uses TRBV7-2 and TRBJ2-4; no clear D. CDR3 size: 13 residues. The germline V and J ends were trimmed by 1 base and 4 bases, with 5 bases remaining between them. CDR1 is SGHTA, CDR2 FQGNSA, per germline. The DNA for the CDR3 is TGTGCCAGCAGCTTAGGAAGAAAAAACATTCAGTACTTC. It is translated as CASSLGRKNIQYF.

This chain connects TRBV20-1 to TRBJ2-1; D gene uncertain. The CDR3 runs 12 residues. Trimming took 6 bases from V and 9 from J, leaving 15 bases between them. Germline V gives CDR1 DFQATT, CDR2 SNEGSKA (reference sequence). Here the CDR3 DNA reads TGCAGTGCCGCTAGAACCTTAGGTGAGCAGTTCTTC. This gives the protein CSAARTLGEQFF.

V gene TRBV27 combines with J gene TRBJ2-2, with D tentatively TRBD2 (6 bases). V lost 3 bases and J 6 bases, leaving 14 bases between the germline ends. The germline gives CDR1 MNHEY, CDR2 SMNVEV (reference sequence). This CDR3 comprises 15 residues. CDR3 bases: TGTGCCAGCAGTTTTGGGGGGATAGGGCCCGGGGAGCTGTTTTTT. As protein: CASSFGGIGPGELFF.

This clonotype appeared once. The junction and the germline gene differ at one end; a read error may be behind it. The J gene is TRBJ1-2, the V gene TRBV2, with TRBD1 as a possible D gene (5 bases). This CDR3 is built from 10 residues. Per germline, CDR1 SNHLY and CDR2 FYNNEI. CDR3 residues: CASRSGRHFF. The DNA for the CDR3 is TGTGCCAGTCGATCGGGGCGTCACTTCTTC.

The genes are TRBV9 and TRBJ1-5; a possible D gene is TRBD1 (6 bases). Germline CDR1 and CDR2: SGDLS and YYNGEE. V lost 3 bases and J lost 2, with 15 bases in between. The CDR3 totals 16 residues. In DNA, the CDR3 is TGTGCCAGCAGCGAGGGGGGACGGAGGGGCAATCAGCCCCAGCATTTT. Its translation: CASSEGGRRGNQPQHF.

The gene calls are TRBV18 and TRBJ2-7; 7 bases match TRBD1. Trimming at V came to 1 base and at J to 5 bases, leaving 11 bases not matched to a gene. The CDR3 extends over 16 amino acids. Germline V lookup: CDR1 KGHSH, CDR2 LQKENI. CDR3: CASSPQGTALRNEQYF. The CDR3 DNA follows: TGTGCCAGCTCACCACAGGGGACAGCCCTCAGGAACGAGCAGTACTTC. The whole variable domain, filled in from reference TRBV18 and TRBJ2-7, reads NAGVMQNPRHLVRRRGQEARLRCSPMKGHSHVYWYRQLPEEGLKFMVYLQKENIIDESGMPKERFSAEFPKEGPSILRIQQVVRGDSAAYFCASSPQGTALRNEQYFGPGTRLTVT.

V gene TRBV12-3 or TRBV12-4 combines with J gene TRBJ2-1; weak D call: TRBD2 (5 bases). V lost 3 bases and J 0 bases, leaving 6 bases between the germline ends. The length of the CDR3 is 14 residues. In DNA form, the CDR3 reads TGTGCCAGCAGTTTGAGGGACTCCTACAATGAGCAGTTCTTC. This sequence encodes CASSLRDSYNEQFF.

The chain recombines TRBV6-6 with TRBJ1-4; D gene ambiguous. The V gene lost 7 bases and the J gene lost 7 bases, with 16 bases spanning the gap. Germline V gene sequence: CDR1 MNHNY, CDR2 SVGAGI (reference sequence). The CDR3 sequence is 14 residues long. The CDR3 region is CASTPTLRSEKLFF. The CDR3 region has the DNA TGTGCCAGCACCCCAACGTTGAGGAGTGAAAAACTGTTTTTT.

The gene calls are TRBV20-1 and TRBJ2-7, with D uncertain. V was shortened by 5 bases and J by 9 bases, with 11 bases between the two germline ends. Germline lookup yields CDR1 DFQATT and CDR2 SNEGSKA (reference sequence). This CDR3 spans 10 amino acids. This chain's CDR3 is CSAGSGGQYF. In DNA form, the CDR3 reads TGCAGTGCTGGGTCTGGTGGGCAGTACTTC.

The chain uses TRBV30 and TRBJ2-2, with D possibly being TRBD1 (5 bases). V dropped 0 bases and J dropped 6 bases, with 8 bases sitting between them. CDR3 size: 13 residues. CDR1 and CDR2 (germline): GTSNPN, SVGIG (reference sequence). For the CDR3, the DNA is TGTGCCTGGAGTGTGACAGCGTCCGGGGAGCTGTTTTTT. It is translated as CAWSVTASGELFF.

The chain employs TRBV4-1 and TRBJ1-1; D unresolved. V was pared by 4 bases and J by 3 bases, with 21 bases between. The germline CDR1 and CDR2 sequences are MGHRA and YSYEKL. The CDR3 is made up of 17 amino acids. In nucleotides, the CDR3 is TGCGCCAGCAGCCTGGTTGATAGTACTTCTCGTGACACTGAAGCTTTCTTT. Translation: CASSLVDSTSRDTEAFF.